The TCR beta chain described here comes from a study of cytomegalovirus exposure and HLA in healthy donors. The CDR3 sequence is 16 residues long. V trimming: 3 bases; J trimming: 3 bases; junction bases outside the gene matches: 4. Germline V lookup: CDR1 WNHNN, CDR2 SYGVQD (reference sequence). The method was immunoSEQ multiplex PCR; TCRdb's version includes in-frame clones alone and lacks a portion of them. The table includes 70,000 to 95,000 clones, approximately 94% detected once. Sequences were obtained from PBMCs. This TCR derives from a woman in her 30s in good health and CMV-seronegative. This sequence joins TRBV10-1 and TRBJ2-1; TRBD1 agrees at 11 bases. The CDR3 nucleotides read TGCGCCAGCAGTGATCCCGGGACAGGGGGCTACAATGAGCAGTTCTTC. Protein product: CASSDPGTGGYNEQFF.